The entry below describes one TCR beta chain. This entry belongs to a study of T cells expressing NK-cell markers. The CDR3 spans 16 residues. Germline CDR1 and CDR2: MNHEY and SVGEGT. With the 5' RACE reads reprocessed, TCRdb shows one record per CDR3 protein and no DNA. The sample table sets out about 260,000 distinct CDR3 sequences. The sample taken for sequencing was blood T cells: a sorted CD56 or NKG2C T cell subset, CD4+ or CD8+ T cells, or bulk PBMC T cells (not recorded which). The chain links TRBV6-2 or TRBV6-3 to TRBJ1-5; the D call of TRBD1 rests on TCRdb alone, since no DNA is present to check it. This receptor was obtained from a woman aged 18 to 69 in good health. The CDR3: CASSPDGGVGNQPQHF.